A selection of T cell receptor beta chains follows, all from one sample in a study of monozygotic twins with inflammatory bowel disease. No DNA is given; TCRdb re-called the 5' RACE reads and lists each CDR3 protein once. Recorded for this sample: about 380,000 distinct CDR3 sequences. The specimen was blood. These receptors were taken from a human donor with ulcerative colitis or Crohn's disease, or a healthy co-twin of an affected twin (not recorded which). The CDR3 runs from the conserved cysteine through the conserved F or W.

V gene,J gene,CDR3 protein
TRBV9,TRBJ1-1,CASSLTGANTEAFF
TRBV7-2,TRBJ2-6,CASSLANRQGSLNVLTF
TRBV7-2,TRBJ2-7,CASSFLDRAEQYF
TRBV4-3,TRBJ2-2,CASSQSTSGGETGELFF
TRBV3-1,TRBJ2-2,CASSQGPSGTGELFF
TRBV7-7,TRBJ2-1,CASSYSLDRERQFF
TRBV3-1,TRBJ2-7,CASSQRGAHNYEQYF
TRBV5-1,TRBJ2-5,CASSLAASVEETQYF
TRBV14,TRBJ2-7,CASSQVPYEQYF
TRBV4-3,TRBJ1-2,CASSQDPGQAYHYGYTF
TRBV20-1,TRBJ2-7,CSARAARYEQYF
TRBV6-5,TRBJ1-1,CASSYSWSTEAFF
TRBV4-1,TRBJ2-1,CASSRVGVNEQFF
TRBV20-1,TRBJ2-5,CSASGLAPQETQYF
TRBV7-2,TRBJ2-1,CASSPQTVSYNEQFF
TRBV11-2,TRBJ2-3,CASSPLAGGRADTQYF
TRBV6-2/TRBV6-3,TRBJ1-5,CASSFGQGRPDDQPQHF
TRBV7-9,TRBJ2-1,CASSLALAGSYNEQFF
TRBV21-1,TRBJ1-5,CASSEQRGYDRVERRNQPQHF
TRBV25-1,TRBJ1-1,CASRGGRGLEAFF
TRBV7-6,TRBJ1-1,CASSFGQGNTEAFF
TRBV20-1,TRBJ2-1,CSARTSGGTYSYNEQFF
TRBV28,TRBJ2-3,CASSTPAGGADTQYF
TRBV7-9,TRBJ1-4,CASSLAAGAANEKLFF
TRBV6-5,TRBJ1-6,CASSYTATESSYNSPLHF
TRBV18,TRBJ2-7,CASSPPGQGFWDEQYF
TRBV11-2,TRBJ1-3,CASSSHRGSSRTGNTIYF
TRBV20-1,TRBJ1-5,CSVWDRGVSNQPQHF
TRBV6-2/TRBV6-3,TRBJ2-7,CASSYSSLEGGEQYF
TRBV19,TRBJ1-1,CASSIAIMPGEAFF
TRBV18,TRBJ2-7,CASSPYDGGGSEQYF
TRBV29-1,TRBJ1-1,CSVNRVDTEAFF
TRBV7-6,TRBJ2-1,CASSSPRPMGAYNEQFF
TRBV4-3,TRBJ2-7,CASSIRAGVSYEQYF
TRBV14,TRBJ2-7,CASSQLQGYEQYF
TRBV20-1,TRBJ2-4,CSASRTSDVAKNIQYF
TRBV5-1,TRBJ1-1,CASSLDQGFRSAGF
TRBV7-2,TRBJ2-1,CASSLATINEQFF
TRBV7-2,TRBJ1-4,CASSAWGATNEKLFF
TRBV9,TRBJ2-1,CASGPLAGGQFF
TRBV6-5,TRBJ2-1,CASSSLGYSYNEQFF
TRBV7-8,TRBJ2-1,CASSPRGGGPSSYNEQFF
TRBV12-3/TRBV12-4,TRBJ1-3,CASSLGHRGRNTIYF
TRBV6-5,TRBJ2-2,CASSSARLAGGNTGELFF
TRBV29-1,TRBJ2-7,CSVWEGGEQYF
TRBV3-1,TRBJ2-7,CASRKGQVSSYEQYF
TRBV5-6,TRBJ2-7,CASSSVYEQCF
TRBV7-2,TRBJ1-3,CASSLGGNTIYF
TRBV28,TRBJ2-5,CASRPGAGETQYF
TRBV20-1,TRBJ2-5,CSARDLGGGALETQYF
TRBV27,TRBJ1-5,CASSAEHDQPQHF
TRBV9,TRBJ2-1,CASSVDGRVSYNEQFF
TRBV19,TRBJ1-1,CASSIEVQGGTEAFF
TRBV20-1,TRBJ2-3,CSARDAAGTPTDTQYF
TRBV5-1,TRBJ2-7,CASSVGHPYEQYF
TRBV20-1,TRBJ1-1,CSARAGANTEAFF
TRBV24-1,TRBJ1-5,CATSDIQEGNQPQHF
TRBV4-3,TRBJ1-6,CASSLAGNSPLHF
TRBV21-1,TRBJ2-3,CASSKEGRRGQYF